The clone carrying this TCR beta chain was seen only a few times. No antigen is known for it. This sample is part of a study of identical twins. V trimming: 5 bases; J trimming: 6 bases; junction bases outside the gene matches: 10. From germline, CDR1 is SEHNR and CDR2 FQNEAQ (reference sequence). The CDR3 has 15 residues. Findings and caveats of the study: Out-of-frame TCR alpha sharing in monozygotic twins exceeded recombination model predictions. Within cord blood, abundant beta clonotypes carried fewer insertions, but memory repertoires showed no such trend. Part of the zero-insertion signal could reflect confounding by invariant MAIT and iNKT cells.

Via MiXCR, TCRdb re-called the 5' RACE reads, giving one row per CDR3 protein. The table shows approximately 470,000 distinct CDR3 sequences, with around 14% occurring only once. The sample was also reused in another study, on yellow fever vaccine responses in identical twins.

The sequence was obtained from a young woman in good health. The rearrangement joins TRBV7-9 to TRBJ2-1; 7 positions agree with TRBD2. The specimen was CD4+ T cells sorted from blood. CDR3: CASSPGRGGLNEQFF. Written as DNA, the CDR3 is TGTGCCAGCAGCCCGGGGAGGGGAGGGCTCAATGAGCAGTTCTTC.